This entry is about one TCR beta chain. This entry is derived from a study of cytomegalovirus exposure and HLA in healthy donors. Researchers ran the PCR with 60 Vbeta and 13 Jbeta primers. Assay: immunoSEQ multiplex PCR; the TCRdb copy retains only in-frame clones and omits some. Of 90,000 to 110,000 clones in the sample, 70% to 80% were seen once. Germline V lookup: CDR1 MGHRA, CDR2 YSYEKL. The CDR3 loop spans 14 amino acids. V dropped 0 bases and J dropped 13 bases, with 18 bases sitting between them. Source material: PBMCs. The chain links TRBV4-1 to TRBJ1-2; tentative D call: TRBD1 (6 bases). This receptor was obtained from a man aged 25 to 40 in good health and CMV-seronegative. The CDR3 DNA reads TGCGCCAGCAGCCAAGATTTGGGGGCGGGAGTCCGCACCTTC. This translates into CASSQDLGAGVRTF.